This T cell receptor beta chain was identified during a study of blood T cell repertoires in COVID-19. Across the study: Samples came from the United States, Italy and Spain, spanning acute and convalescent COVID-19.

Cohort 3 recovery required two negative PCRs, clearance, or symptom resolution. Per the original methods: From reference gene primer amplification, estimates of nucleated cell counts were derived. TCRdb keeps only in-frame clones here, not all; method: immunoSEQ multiplex PCR. The V and J calls and clone size are taken from that table; D and trimming were inferred from the DNA. The sample lists about 180,000 clones, 88% occurring once. Germline values: CDR1 SNHLY, CDR2 FYNNEI. CDR3 size: 17 residues. V lost 8 bases, J lost 5 bases, and 12 bases stayed unmatched. This receptor was obtained from a woman aged 18-29 years who had recovered from COVID-19. The sequenced sample consisted of PBMCs or T cells enriched from blood (not recorded which). The rearrangement uses TRBV2 and TRBJ2-2; 12 bases are shared with TRBD2. CDR3 nucleotides: TGTGCCAGCTCAGAAGGGCTAGCGGGAGGGCCTACCGGGGAGCTGTTTTTT. Translated, it gives CASSEGLAGGPTGELFF.